These 30 T cell receptor beta chains were all obtained from the same sample, sequenced in a study of T cells in Graves' hyperthyroidism and ophthalmopathy. Amplified regions were TCR beta CDR3 sequences from RNA transcripts. First-round RT-PCR of the TCR CDR3 relied on the HTBI primer set. In TCRdb, the multiplex PCR reads were re-called with MiXCR into one record per CDR3 protein. The table has around 660,000 distinct CDR3 sequences, 40% to 55% seen once. Input material: peripheral blood or thyroid tissue (not recorded which). The receptors were gathered from an adult man with Graves' disease, either hyperthyroidism or ophthalmopathy (not recorded which).

This clonotype was counted a single time. One junction end does not reproduce the germline sequence, and a read error may be involved. The chain joins TRBV10-2 to TRBJ1-6; TRBD1 might be the D (5 bases). CDR1 and CDR2 from the germline V gene are WSHSY and SAAADI. This CDR3 has 14 residues. The CDR3 is CVSPSGMMNSPLHF. CDR3 coding DNA: TGCGTCAGCCCATCAGGGATGATGAATTCACCCCTCCACTTT.

In its sample, this clonotype was seen a few times. The V and J genes are TRBV9 and TRBJ1-2; 10 bases match TRBD1. Per the germline V gene, CDR1 is SGDLS and CDR2 is YYNGEE. This CDR3 spans 14 amino acids. The junction had 6 bases not matched to a gene; V was cut back by 2 bases and J by 8 bases. The CDR3 here is CASSVRDRGQGYTF. In DNA form, the CDR3 reads TGTGCCAGCAGCGTCCGGGACAGGGGCCAGGGCTACACCTTC. The full variable domain, completed using reference TRBV9 and TRBJ1-2, is DSGVTQTPKHLITATGQRVTLRCSPRSGDLSVYWYQQSLDQGLQFLIQYYNGEERAKGNILERFSAQQFPDLHSELNLSSLELGDSALYFCASSVRDRGQGYTFGSGTRLTVV.

This clonotype showed up just once. The chain uses TRBV29-1 and TRBJ2-5; 11 bases fit TRBD2. This CDR3 is 17 amino acids long. The V gene's germline CDR1 is SQVTM and CDR2 ANQGSEA. The CDR3 protein is CSASSLAGGDPQETQYF. CDR3 DNA: TGCAGTGCTAGTAGTCTAGCGGGGGGCGACCCTCAAGAGACCCAGTACTTC.

This chain connects TRBV19 to TRBJ1-2, with a tentative D call TRBD1 (5 bases). The CDR3 length is 15 residues. Germline CDR1 is LNHDA and CDR2 is SQIVND (reference sequence). The ends were cut back, 3 bases at V and 4 bases at J, with 15 bases in the middle. CDR3 sequence: CASSIQPGPIYGYTF. The CDR3 DNA is TGTGCCAGTAGTATTCAACCGGGACCTATCTATGGCTACACCTTC.

V and J are TRBV9 and TRBJ1-5; D might be TRBD1 (5 bases). Germline assignment: CDR1 SGDLS and CDR2 YYNGEE. The ends were cut back, 4 bases at V and 4 bases at J, with 12 bases in the middle. The CDR3 covers 14 residues. The CDR3: CASSTGLRNQPQHF. DNA of the CDR3: TGTGCCAGCAGCACGGGACTGAGGAATCAGCCCCAGCATTTT. The whole variable domain, filled in from reference TRBV9 and TRBJ1-5, reads DSGVTQTPKHLITATGQRVTLRCSPRSGDLSVYWYQQSLDQGLQFLIQYYNGEERAKGNILERFSAQQFPDLHSELNLSSLELGDSALYFCASSTGLRNQPQHFGDGTRLSIL.

The rearrangement joins TRBV5-4 to TRBJ1-4, with no clear D. V lost 0 bases, J lost 0 bases, and 12 bases lay in between. The CDR3 runs 17 residues. Germline V gene lookup returns CDR1 SGHNT and CDR2 YYREEE (reference sequence). The CDR3 protein is CASSLAGLRATNEKLFF. The CDR3 nucleotides are TGTGCCAGCAGCTTGGCGGGCCTTCGAGCAACTAATGAAAAACTGTTTTTT.

This clonotype has more than one count but fewer than ten. This chain joins TRBV12-3 or TRBV12-4 and TRBJ1-5; D gene unclear. V lost 1 base, J lost 6 bases, and 10 bases lay in between. The length of the CDR3 is 14 residues. Here the CDR3 DNA reads TGTGCCAGCAGTTTAGGACCTGCGCGTCAGCCCCAGCATTTT. This translates into CASSLGPARQPQHF.

This clonotype has a single count. The chain joins TRBV20-1 to TRBJ1-6; no clear D. The CDR3 loop spans 15 amino acids. From germline, CDR1 is DFQATT and CDR2 SNEGSKA (reference sequence). Trimming stripped 1 base from V and 7 bases from J, with 14 bases between. The CDR3 is CSARVLIGLNSPLHF. For the CDR3, the DNA is TGCAGTGCTAGAGTTTTGATAGGCCTCAATTCACCCCTCCACTTT.

The sample holds one count of this clonotype. One junction end disagrees with the germline gene, perhaps due to a read error. The chain links TRBV2 to TRBJ2-5; D ambiguous. This CDR3 has 14 amino acids. The germline V gene encodes CDR1 SNHLY and CDR2 FYNNEI. CDR3 sequence: CTSSETQNQETQYF. CDR3 nucleotides: TGTACCAGCAGTGAGACTCAAAACCAAGAGACCCAGTACTTC.

Here the CDR3 reads CASSRGSHTGELFF. For the CDR3, the DNA is TGCGCCAGCAGCAGGGGATCCCACACCGGGGAGCTGTTTTTT. The V gene is TRBV10-1, the J gene TRBJ2-2; D is possibly TRBD1 (6 bases). Germline CDR1 WNHNN, CDR2 SYGVQD (reference sequence). Trimming stripped 6 bases from V and 3 bases from J, with 11 bases between. The CDR3 contains 14 residues.

With regard to this clonotype: Just one base apart from a much larger clone, this may be a read error. The chain carries TRBV5-1 and TRBJ2-2, with TRBD1 matching over 7 bases. CDR3 length: 17 amino acids. Germline CDR1 and CDR2: SGHRS and YFSETQ. The CDR3 bases are TGTGCCAGTAGTAGAGGACAGGTTTTCGCGAACTCCGGGGAGCTGTTTTTT. This translates into CASSRGQVFANSGELFF.

In its sample, this clonotype was seen a few times. The chain is built from TRBV6-5 and TRBJ1-5; perhaps TRBD1 as D (6 bases). CDR1 and CDR2 from the germline V gene are MNHEY and SVGAGI. This CDR3 has 14 residues. V was clipped by 6 bases and J by 5 bases, with 14 bases between them. CDR3 nucleotides: TGTGCCAGCAGGGGCAGGGGACTAGATCAGCCCCAGCATTTT. Translated: CASRGRGLDQPQHF.

Remarks on this clonotype: This is likely a read error, given that the CDR3 carries no conserved phenylalanine or tryptophan at its end. It is unclear where the CDR3 begins or ends on the DNA, so no DNA is shown, and the CDR3 is as TCRdb lists it. The V and J genes are TRBV10-3 and TRBJ2-7; the table's D call of TRBD1 was not tested on the DNA. The CDR3 is 9 amino acids long, termini counted. Per germline, CDR1 ENHRY and CDR2 SYGVKD. The CDR3 here is CAISDRGSL.

The genes are TRBV20-1 and TRBJ2-2; no clear D. V gave up 2 bases and J gave up 4 bases, with 8 bases separating them. This CDR3 contains 13 residues. From germline, CDR1 is DFQATT and CDR2 SNEGSKA (reference sequence). This CDR3 reads CSARLPRTGELFF. CDR3 in DNA: TGCAGTGCTAGATTACCACGCACCGGGGAGCTGTTTTTT.

The chain joins TRBV19 to TRBJ1-5, with 10 bases identical to TRBD1. This CDR3 contains 16 residues. The V gene end was trimmed by 5 bases and the J gene end by 4 bases; junction bases not matched to a gene: 8. The germline CDR1 and CDR2 sequences are LNHDA and SQIVND (reference sequence). For the CDR3, the DNA is TGTGCCAGTAGTGAAGGTCGGGACAGGGGTAATCAGCCCCAGCATTTT. It yields the protein CASSEGRDRGNQPQHF.

This clonotype occurred many times. The V call is TRBV7-8, the J call TRBJ2-7; no reliable D call. Looked up from germline, CDR1 is SGHVS and CDR2 is FQNEAQ. V was trimmed by 5 bases and J by 2 bases, leaving 10 bases between them. The CDR3 extends over 13 amino acids. The CDR3: CASSVDTTYEQYF. CDR3 sequence (DNA): TGTGCCAGCAGCGTAGACACGACCTACGAGCAGTACTTC. Full variable domain (rest looked up from reference TRBV7-8 and TRBJ2-7): GAGVSQSPRYKVAKRGQDVALRCDPISGHVSLFWYQQALGQGPEFLTYFQNEAQLDKSGLPSDRFFAERPEGSVSTLKIQRTQQEDSAVYLCASSVDTTYEQYFGPGTRLTVT.

This clonotype was detected a few times. The V gene is TRBV20-1, the J gene TRBJ2-7; D call uncertain. The germline V and J ends were trimmed by 4 bases and 1 base, with 14 bases remaining between them. Germline V lookup: CDR1 DFQATT, CDR2 SNEGSKA (reference sequence). The CDR3 loop spans 14 amino acids. Written as DNA, the CDR3 is TGCAGTGCTAAGGACCTGACCCGGTCCTACGAGCAGTACTTC. It is translated as CSAKDLTRSYEQYF.

The chain combines TRBV5-1 with TRBJ2-7; 12 bases map to TRBD1. The end of the DNA aligns better with TRBJ2-1, so the J call may be wrong. CDR1 and CDR2 (germline): SGHRS, YFSETQ. The CDR3 is 15 amino acids. CDR3 bases: TGCGCCAGCAGCCAGGGACAGGGGGCGGTTGGTGAGCAGTTCTTC. Its protein is CASSQGQGAVGEQFF.

The chain couples TRBV12-3 or TRBV12-4 to TRBJ1-5; a weak D match, TRBD1 (6 bases). Trimming removed 1 base from V and 9 bases from J, with 13 bases in between. The CDR3 has 14 amino acids. CDR3 DNA sequence: TGTGCCAGCAGTTTAGGGGGGGCGCGACTGCCCCAGCATTTT. The encoded protein is CASSLGGARLPQHF.

With regard to this clonotype: Given a much more abundant clone one base away, this may be a read error. The rearrangement joins TRBV13 to TRBJ2-7; 11 bases align to TRBD2. CDR3 size: 14 residues. With 5 bases clipped from V and 6 bases from J, the junction kept 6 bases outside the gene matches. Germline-derived CDR1 and CDR2 are PRHDT and FYEKMQ (reference sequence). The CDR3 DNA sequence: TGTGCCAGCAGCCTCCTAGCGGGAGGCTGCGAGCAGTACTTC. This encodes CASSLLAGGCEQYF.

This clonotype was found once. V and J are TRBV12-3 or TRBV12-4 and TRBJ2-2; 9 nucleotides line up with TRBD1. With 8 bases clipped from V and 7 bases from J, the junction kept 8 bases outside the gene matches. The CDR3 contains 14 residues. This CDR3 reads CASSPGQGYGELFF. In DNA, the CDR3 is TGTGCCAGCTCACCGGGACAGGGTTACGGGGAGCTGTTTTTT.

The genes are TRBV12-3 or TRBV12-4 and TRBJ1-2; D is perhaps TRBD1 (5 bases). Trimming took off 6 bases at V and 5 bases at J, with 16 bases between the two ends. The CDR3 spans 14 residues. The CDR3 region has the DNA TGTGCCAGCAGCCCGGGACTAGCGGGGTATGGCTACACCTTC. Amino acid sequence: CASSPGLAGYGYTF.

The chain employs TRBV25-1 and TRBJ1-2; D is ambiguous. Germline CDR1 and CDR2: MGHDK and SYGVNS. Trimming stripped 8 bases from V and 3 bases from J, with 22 bases between. The CDR3 spans 16 residues. The CDR3 region has the DNA TGTGCCAGCCCCGTAGATCAAGCCGGCAGTGACTATGGCTACACCTTC. Protein: CASPVDQAGSDYGYTF.

The chain joins TRBV7-8 to TRBJ2-7; perhaps TRBD2 as D (7 bases). V dropped 7 bases and J dropped 5 bases, with 18 bases sitting between them. CDR1 and CDR2 from the germline V gene are SGHVS and FQNEAQ. This CDR3 spans 14 amino acids. The CDR3 bases are TGTGCCAGCACCGACGGCGGGGGCCTCAACGAGCAGTACTTC. Translating gives CASTDGGGLNEQYF.

Details on this clonotype: A read error may explain this, as a much larger clone is one base away. The rearrangement links TRBV7-9 to TRBJ2-5; D gene ambiguous. Germline lookup yields CDR1 SEHNR and CDR2 FQNEAQ (reference sequence). The CDR3 loop spans 13 amino acids. This CDR3 is CASTTENQEIQYF. For the CDR3, the DNA is TGTGCCAGCACCACAGAAAACCAAGAGATCCAGTACTTC. The entire variable domain, with the rest obtained from reference TRBV7-9 and TRBJ2-5, is as follows: DTGVSQNPRHKITKRGQNVTFRCDPISEHNRLYWYRQTLGQGPEFLTYFQNEAQLEKSRLLSDRFSAERPKGSFSTLEIQRTEQGDSAMYLCASTTENQEIQYFGPGTRLLVL.

This clonotype was observed a single time. Here the CDR3 reads CAISVTGTNQETQHF. The CDR3 nucleotides are TGTGCCATCAGTGTTACGGGGACAAACCAAGAGACCCAGCATTTT. This chain joins TRBV10-3 and TRBJ1-5; a weak D match, TRBD1 (6 bases). Trimming stripped 4 bases from V and 11 bases from J, with 21 bases between. From germline, CDR1 is ENHRY and CDR2 SYGVKD. CDR3 size: 15 residues.

This clonotype was found many times. V usage is TRBV20-1 and J usage is TRBJ1-5, with 12 bases that match TRBD1. The CDR3 is 15 residues long. Germline CDR1 DFQATT, CDR2 SNEGSKA (reference sequence). V was clipped by 3 bases and J by 7 bases; unmatched bases: 7. This chain's CDR3 is CSASLGQGAGQPQHF. In DNA, the CDR3 is TGCAGTGCTAGTCTGGGACAGGGGGCCGGGCAGCCCCAGCATTTT.

With regard to this clonotype: A much larger clone sits a single nucleotide away, making a read error possible. This chain links TRBV25-1 with TRBJ1-1; no clear D. The V and J ends lost 7 bases and 0 bases respectively, with 9 bases between them. Looked up from germline, CDR1 is MGHDK and CDR2 is SYGVNS. The CDR3 has 13 amino acids. The DNA for the CDR3 is TGTGCCAGCACTTCCCCTCTGAACACTGAAGCTTTCTTT. Its protein product is CASTSPLNTEAFF. The variable domain in full, completed from reference TRBV25-1 and TRBJ1-1, reads EADIYQTPRYLVIGTGKKITLECSQTMGHDKMYWYQQDPGMELHLIHYSYGVNSTEKGDLSSESTVSRIRTEHFPLTLESARPSHTSQYLCASTSPLNTEAFFGQGTRLTVV.

This chain uses TRBV2 with TRBJ1-2; D remains ambiguous. Germline lookup yields CDR1 SNHLY and CDR2 FYNNEI. V was pared by 0 bases and J by 0 bases, with 2 bases between. The CDR3 is 13 residues long. The CDR3 protein is CASSEAANYGYTF. For the CDR3, the DNA is TGTGCCAGCAGTGAAGCGGCTAACTATGGCTACACCTTC.

This clonotype showed up many times. The rearrangement uses TRBV7-3 and TRBJ2-6, with D uncertain. Trimming removed 1 base at V and 6 bases at J, with 7 bases between. The germline V gene has CDR1 SGHTA and CDR2 FQGTGA. This CDR3 contains 14 residues. The chain's CDR3 is CASSLNALANVLTF. For the CDR3, the DNA is TGTGCCAGCAGCTTAAACGCGCTGGCCAACGTCCTGACTTTC. Together with reference TRBV7-3 and TRBJ2-6, the CDR3 gives the full variable domain: GAGVSQTPSNKVTEKGKYVELRCDPISGHTALYWYRQSLGQGPEFLIYFQGTGAADDSGLPNDRFFAVRPEGSVSTLKIQRTERGDSAVYLCASSLNALANVLTFGAGSRLTVL.